These 18 T cell receptor beta chains share one sample of origin, sequenced in a study of pediatric ulcerative colitis. Repertoires were generated with immunoSEQ multiplex PCR, while TCRdb's copy carries only in-frame clones and drops some. The sample includes 30,000 to 40,000 clones, more than 75% seen only once; the top ten take 4% to 5.5%. Sample: blood. The receptors come from a boy between 10 and 17 years old with severe ulcerative colitis.

This clone was detected only once. This rearrangement joins TRBV7-8 to TRBJ2-3; TRBD2 matches 7 bases. CDR3 length equals 13 residues. The germline V gene has CDR1 SGHVS and CDR2 FQNEAQ. Trimming took 4 bases from V and 9 from J; bases not matched to a gene: 7. CDR3 nucleotide sequence: TGTGCCAGCAGCTCCCCTGGACTAGGAACGCAGTATTTT. It yields the protein CASSSPGLGTQYF.

J is TRBJ1-1 and V is TRBV27, with D tentatively TRBD1 (6 bases). Germline V CDR1 and CDR2: MNHEY, SMNVEV (reference sequence). Trimming stripped 7 bases from V and 6 bases from J, with 18 bases between. This CDR3 comprises 14 residues. In nucleotides, the CDR3 is TGTGCCAGCATGGGGGCGGGTGGTAGGTCTGAAGCTTTCTTT. Translating gives CASMGAGGRSEAFF.

The V call is TRBV7-9, the J call TRBJ2-5; D is perhaps TRBD2 (6 bases). V lost 5 bases, J lost 6 bases, and 19 bases lay in between. Per germline, CDR1 SEHNR and CDR2 FQNEAQ (reference sequence). The CDR3 extends over 15 amino acids. CDR3 sequence: CASSAPRRAAQTQYF. In DNA, the CDR3 is TGTGCCAGCAGCGCACCTAGGAGGGCGGCTCAGACCCAGTACTTC.

This clone was counted a single time. This chain uses TRBV11-2 with TRBJ2-1, with no clear D. The germline V and J ends were trimmed by 5 bases and 6 bases, with 11 bases remaining between them. The CDR3 loop spans 13 amino acids. The germline V gene encodes CDR1 SGHAT and CDR2 FQNNGV. The CDR3 is CASSPLDANEQFF. CDR3 DNA sequence: TGTGCCAGCAGCCCCCTAGATGCCAATGAGCAGTTCTTC.

The genes are TRBV2 and TRBJ1-2; 9 bases are shared with TRBD1. CDR1 SNHLY and CDR2 FYNNEI come from the germline V gene. This CDR3 comprises 16 residues. J was trimmed by 9 bases and V by 9 bases; bases with no gene match: 20. CDR3 in amino acids: CASHTRDRAIHGSYTF. The CDR3 DNA reads as TGTGCCAGTCATACCCGGGACAGGGCCATACACGGGAGCTACACCTTC.

The chain carries TRBV10-3 and TRBJ1-6, with D tentatively TRBD1 (5 bases). V was clipped by 8 bases and J by 10 bases, with 18 bases between them. This CDR3 has 14 amino acids. CDR1 and CDR2 (germline): ENHRY, SYGVKD. CDR3 DNA: TGTGCCATCGGCGGGGCCCGTGAGAGATCACCCCTCCACTTT. This codes for CAIGGARERSPLHF.

The V and J genes are TRBV13 and TRBJ2-7, with TRBD1 identical over 7 bases. V trimming: 0 bases; J trimming: 7 bases; junction bases outside the gene matches: 6. The germline CDR1 and CDR2 sequences are PRHDT and FYEKMQ (reference sequence). The CDR3 length is 14 residues. The CDR3, as DNA: TGTGCCAGCAGCTTAGGACAGGGGATTAGGGAGCAGTACTTC. This gives the protein CASSLGQGIREQYF.

V usage is TRBV25-1 and J usage is TRBJ2-1, with 12 positions matching TRBD1. CDR1 and CDR2 (germline): MGHDK, SYGVNS. The V and J ends lost 6 bases and 8 bases, in that order; junction bases with no gene match: 5. The CDR3 runs to 14 residues. CDR3 amino acids: CASSGDRGHHEQFF. CDR3 in DNA: TGTGCCAGCAGCGGGGACAGGGGGCACCATGAGCAGTTCTTC.

There are a few counts of this clone. A far larger clone is one base from this, pointing to a likely read error. The V and J genes are TRBV6-5 and TRBJ1-2; 9 bases map to TRBD1. The CDR3 has 15 residues. Unmatched junction bases numbered 5, after V lost 5 bases and J lost 1 base. Per germline, CDR1 MNHEY and CDR2 SVGAGI. Written as DNA, the CDR3 is TGTGCCAGCAGTAACCGACAGGGGGGTAACTATGGCTACACCTTC. Protein: CASSNRQGGNYGYTF.

V gene TRBV5-1 combines with J gene TRBJ2-2; weak D call: TRBD2 (6 bases). The CDR3 extends over 17 amino acids. V shed 3 bases and J shed 4 bases, with 19 bases lying between them. Germline loops: CDR1 SGHRS, CDR2 YFSETQ. The CDR3 region is CASSSMTRGFGTGELFF. Written as DNA, the CDR3 is TGCGCCAGCAGCTCTATGACTAGGGGCTTTGGCACCGGGGAGCTGTTTTTT.

This sequence joins TRBV30 and TRBJ2-1, with D possibly matching TRBD1 (5 bases). V lost 5 bases and J lost 8, with 16 bases in between. The germline gives CDR1 GTSNPN, CDR2 SVGIG (reference sequence). The CDR3 length is 13 residues. The CDR3 reads CAWGVAGPDEQFF. Here the CDR3 DNA reads TGTGCCTGGGGGGTGGCAGGGCCCGATGAGCAGTTCTTC.

This clone was found once. This chain connects TRBV5-1 to TRBJ2-5; D not certain. V lost 0 bases, J lost 2 bases, and 5 bases lay in between. The CDR3 runs to 13 residues. CDR1 is SGHRS, CDR2 YFSETQ, per germline. The CDR3 DNA sequence: TGCGCCAGCAGCTTGGGAGGTCAAGAGACCCAGTACTTC. It encodes CASSLGGQETQYF.

This chain links TRBV27 with TRBJ2-7, with unresolved D. With 6 bases removed from V and 2 bases from J, the gap between germline ends came to 14 bases. Germline CDR1 MNHEY, CDR2 SMNVEV (reference sequence). CDR3 length equals 14 residues. The CDR3 sequence: CASSPHQSPYEQYF. The CDR3 DNA reads TGTGCCAGCAGCCCGCACCAGTCTCCCTACGAGCAGTACTTC.

The genes are TRBV2 and TRBJ2-5; 8 positions match TRBD2. J gave up 4 bases and V 2 bases, and 0 bases lay outside the gene matches. Germline CDR1 reads SNHLY; CDR2 reads FYNNEI. The CDR3 has 13 amino acids. The CDR3 loop is CASSETSGETQYF. The CDR3 region has the DNA TGTGCCAGCAGTGAAACTAGCGGAGAGACCCAGTACTTC. Supplemented by reference TRBV2 and TRBJ2-5, the full variable domain reads EPEVTQTPSHQVTQMGQEVILRCVPISNHLYFYWYRQILGQKVEFLVSFYNNEISEKSEIFDDQFSVERPDGSNFTLKIRSTKLEDSAMYFCASSETSGETQYFGPGTRLLVL.

V usage is TRBV18 and J usage is TRBJ2-7; D gene unclear. Looked up from germline, CDR1 is KGHSH and CDR2 is LQKENI. The CDR3 covers 13 residues. Trimming shortened V by 2 bases and J by 0 bases, and 5 bases separated the two germline ends. The CDR3, as DNA: TGTGCCAGCTCACCAACAGTCTCCTACGAGCAGTACTTC. It encodes CASSPTVSYEQYF. Based on the CDR3 plus reference TRBV18 and TRBJ2-7, the full variable domain is NAGVMQNPRHLVRRRGQEARLRCSPMKGHSHVYWYRQLPEEGLKFMVYLQKENIIDESGMPKERFSAEFPKEGPSILRIQQVVRGDSAAYFCASSPTVSYEQYFGPGTRLTVT.

This sequence joins TRBV2 and TRBJ1-2; TRBD1 might be the D (5 bases). Germline V CDR1 and CDR2: SNHLY, FYNNEI. This CDR3 has 14 residues. Trimming removed 2 bases at V and 2 bases at J, with 9 bases between. The CDR3 spells CASSEMGVNYGYTF. The DNA for the CDR3 is TGTGCCAGCAGTGAAATGGGGGTAAACTATGGCTACACCTTC.

The rearrangement joins TRBV25-1 to TRBJ2-2; D gene uncertain. V was cut by 5 bases and J by 2 bases, with 9 bases left in between. Germline-derived CDR1 and CDR2 are MGHDK and SYGVNS. The CDR3 extends over 14 amino acids. CDR3 in amino acids: CASSPRTNTGELFF. In DNA form, the CDR3 reads TGTGCCAGCAGTCCCCGGACCAACACCGGGGAGCTGTTTTTT.

This clone was counted between two and nine times. J is TRBJ2-7 and V is TRBV6-5, with D hard to call. Trimming stripped 4 bases from V and 5 bases from J, with 6 bases between. CDR1 and CDR2 from the germline V gene are MNHEY and SVGAGI. There are 11 residues in the CDR3. CDR3 DNA sequence: TGTGCCAGCAGTTGGTTGGACGAGCAGTACTTC. Amino acids: CASSWLDEQYF.